This entry lists 20 T cell receptor beta chains sequenced from one sample in a study of shared clonotypes between healthy human individuals. Libraries were prepared by immunoSEQ multiplex PCR; TCRdb keeps only in-frame clonotypes and omits some of them. This table has a few million clones, 85% to 95% appearing once. Specimen: naive CD4+ T cells from PBMCs. Described subset: CD45RA+ positively selected. The receptors derive from a man aged 18 to 30 in good health. Some clones in this sample may be carry-over from other donors' samples.

The gene calls are TRBV6-1 and TRBJ2-1, with D perhaps TRBD1 (6 bases). The germline gives CDR1 MNHNS, CDR2 SASEGT. The CDR3 covers 16 residues. V was cut by 2 bases and J by 0 bases, with 11 bases left in between. This CDR3 reads CASSETPDSSYNEQFF. CDR3 sequence (DNA): TGTGCCAGCAGTGAAACACCGGACAGCTCCTACAATGAGCAGTTCTTC.

This clone was observed a few times. The chain couples TRBV7-9 to TRBJ1-1; unclear D gene. The V gene lost 7 bases and the J gene lost 5 bases, with 11 bases spanning the gap. Germline V CDR1 and CDR2: SEHNR, FQNEAQ (reference sequence). There are 12 residues in the CDR3. CDR3 in DNA: TGTGCCAGCACCCCGACGGGGACTGAAGCTTTCTTT. It translates to CASTPTGTEAFF. Filled out from reference TRBV7-9 and TRBJ1-1, the complete variable domain reads DTGVSQNPRHKITKRGQNVTFRCDPISEHNRLYWYRQTLGQGPEFLTYFQNEAQLEKSRLLSDRFSAERPKGSFSTLEIQRTEQGDSAMYLCASTPTGTEAFFGQGTRLTVV.

This sequence joins TRBV27 and TRBJ2-1; D perhaps matches TRBD2 (6 bases). Germline CDR1 MNHEY, CDR2 SMNVEV (reference sequence). The V end was cut by 5 bases, the J end by 3 bases, with 23 bases between. This CDR3 has 18 amino acids. This chain's CDR3 is CASSPLSPRGTNYNEQFF. The CDR3 DNA sequence: TGTGCCAGCAGTCCTCTCTCCCCCCGGGGGACGAACTACAATGAGCAGTTCTTC.

This clone was recorded only once. V and J are TRBV30 and TRBJ2-5, with 8 bases identical to TRBD1. Matching the DNA end better, TRBJ2-7 makes the J call doubtful. Per germline, CDR1 GTSNPN and CDR2 SVGIG (reference sequence). CDR3 length equals 15 residues. The CDR3 reads CAWSKRTGPGGEQYF. The CDR3 coding sequence is TGTGCCTGGAGTAAGCGGACAGGGCCAGGCGGCGAGCAGTACTTC.

The chain links TRBV19 to TRBJ2-1; weak D call: TRBD1 (7 bases). CDR3 length equals 20 residues. V dropped 10 bases and J dropped 0 bases, with 31 bases sitting between them. Looked up from germline, CDR1 is LNHDA and CDR2 is SQIVND (reference sequence). The CDR3 here is CATSEGGRLAWGSSYNEQFF. The CDR3 DNA is TGTGCCACCTCCGAAGGGGGCCGGCTAGCGTGGGGGAGCTCCTACAATGAGCAGTTCTTC.

This clone appeared a single time. The J gene is TRBJ1-2, the V gene TRBV6-1; 9 positions agree with TRBD1. Trimming at V came to 9 bases and at J to 3 bases, leaving 8 bases not matched to a gene. The CDR3 is made up of 14 amino acids. Germline CDR1 is MNHNS and CDR2 is SASEGT. The CDR3 DNA is TGTGCCAGTGAAAACAGGGGGCGCGACTATGGCTACACCTTC. It specifies CASENRGRDYGYTF.

This clone was observed a handful of times. This sample also contains other DNA sequences that code for the same CDR3. V and J are TRBV7-3 and TRBJ1-1; tentative D call: TRBD1 (6 bases). Deletions cut 0 bases from V and 3 bases from J, with 8 bases between. From germline, CDR1 is SGHTA and CDR2 FQGTGA. CDR3 size: 14 residues. This CDR3 is CASSLTAGDTEAFF. The CDR3 nucleotides read TGTGCCAGCAGCTTAACGGCAGGGGACACTGAAGCTTTCTTT.

The J gene is TRBJ2-1, the V gene TRBV5-1, with 7 positions matching TRBD2. The CDR3 has 16 amino acids. The germline CDR1 and CDR2 sequences are SGHRS and YFSETQ. Trimming cost V 4 bases and J 4 bases; bases outside gene matches: 11. The CDR3 is CASSPLASGSYNEQFF. CDR3 nucleotide sequence: TGCGCCAGCAGCCCCCTGGCTAGCGGATCGTACAATGAGCAGTTCTTC.

The chain uses TRBV30 and TRBJ1-5; 9 nucleotides match TRBD1. Germline trimming cut 5 bases from V and 4 bases from J; bases unmatched to any gene: 3. Germline V gene lookup returns CDR1 GTSNPN and CDR2 SVGIG (reference sequence). The CDR3 runs to 13 residues. CDR3 amino acids: CAWGTGTNQPQHF. Here the CDR3 DNA reads TGTGCCTGGGGGACAGGGACGAATCAGCCCCAGCATTTT.

The V and J genes are TRBV6-5 and TRBJ2-1; 7 bases match TRBD2. V lost 0 bases, J lost 9 bases, and 8 bases stayed unmatched. The CDR3 runs 15 residues. Germline values: CDR1 MNHEY, CDR2 SVGAGI. The CDR3 sequence: CASSYSRGGEFEQFF. The CDR3 DNA follows: TGTGCCAGCAGTTACTCGCGTGGGGGGGAGTTTGAGCAGTTCTTC.

Points on this clone: The same CDR3 arises from other DNA sequences in this sample as well. V is TRBV5-1 and J is TRBJ2-7; D unresolved. The CDR3 runs to 14 residues. V lost 4 bases and J 0 bases, leaving 11 bases between the germline ends. Germline V gene lookup returns CDR1 SGHRS and CDR2 YFSETQ. The CDR3 is CASSPRTASYEQYF. CDR3 sequence (DNA): TGCGCCAGCAGCCCTCGTACAGCCTCCTACGAGCAGTACTTC. The full variable domain, with the rest looked up from reference TRBV5-1 and TRBJ2-7, is KAGVTQTPRYLIKTRGQQVTLSCSPISGHRSVSWYQQTPGQGLQFLFEYFSETQRNKGNFPGRFSGRQFSNSRSEMNVSTLELGDSALYLCASSPRTASYEQYFGPGTRLTVT.

The chain uses TRBV7-9 and TRBJ1-1; maybe TRBD1 (5 bases). From germline, CDR1 is SEHNR and CDR2 FQNEAQ (reference sequence). CDR3 size: 15 residues. Trimming took off 2 bases at V and 11 bases at J, with 21 bases between the two ends. The CDR3 DNA is TGTGCCAGCAGCTTACCCCGGGGACCCGATGTTTGGGCTTTCTTT. This codes for CASSLPRGPDVWAFF.

V and J are TRBV6-5 and TRBJ2-4, with 7 nucleotides matching TRBD1. Germline loops: CDR1 MNHEY, CDR2 SVGAGI. The CDR3 is 14 amino acids. V was pared by 6 bases and J by 9 bases, with 11 bases of the junction left unmatched. The CDR3 is CASRINRGTGIQYF. CDR3 DNA: TGTGCCAGCAGGATCAACAGGGGCACAGGCATTCAGTACTTC.

This clone has a single count. This chain uses TRBV7-9 with TRBJ2-7; D unresolved. The germline gives CDR1 SEHNR, CDR2 FQNEAQ (reference sequence). This CDR3 is 13 amino acids long. Trimming cost V 1 base and J 9 bases, with 13 bases left between them. The CDR3 sequence: CASSLVAADRQYF. The CDR3, as DNA: TGTGCCAGCAGCTTAGTGGCGGCAGATCGGCAGTACTTC.

This clone has just one count. The chain carries TRBV27 and TRBJ2-7, with 10 bases fitting TRBD2. This CDR3 is built from 14 residues. The germline V gene encodes CDR1 MNHEY and CDR2 SMNVEV (reference sequence). V lost 8 bases to trimming and J lost 7 bases; unmatched junction nucleotides: 11. For the CDR3, the DNA is TGTGCCAGCTGGACTAGCGGAACCCCCAGTGAGCAGTACTTC. This translates into CASWTSGTPSEQYF.

This chain uses TRBV5-1 with TRBJ2-7, with 12 bases matching TRBD2. The CDR3 contains 15 residues. Germline CDR1 SGHRS, CDR2 YFSETQ. Unmatched junction bases numbered 3, after V lost 5 bases and J lost 0 bases. The CDR3 DNA reads as TGCGCCAGCAGACAGACTAGCGGGAGCTCCTACGAGCAGTACTTC. It encodes CASRQTSGSSYEQYF. The whole variable domain, remainder taken from reference TRBV5-1 and TRBJ2-7, is KAGVTQTPRYLIKTRGQQVTLSCSPISGHRSVSWYQQTPGQGLQFLFEYFSETQRNKGNFPGRFSGRQFSNSRSEMNVSTLELGDSALYLCASRQTSGSSYEQYFGPGTRLTVT.

This chain uses TRBV4-1 with TRBJ1-2; 7 bases fit TRBD1. This CDR3 is 13 amino acids long. The V and J ends lost 0 bases and 7 bases, in that order; junction bases with no gene match: 2. Germline assignment: CDR1 MGHRA and CDR2 YSYEKL. The chain's CDR3 is CASSQETGVGYTF. The CDR3 region has the DNA TGCGCCAGCAGCCAAGAAACAGGGGTTGGCTACACCTTC.

The table lists this clone with a count of one. This chain connects TRBV5-6 to TRBJ1-1, with 9 bases aligning to TRBD1. Looked up from germline, CDR1 is SGHDT and CDR2 is YYEEEE. This CDR3 comprises 16 residues. Trimming removed 4 bases from V and 0 bases from J; junction bases left unmatched: 7. For the CDR3, the DNA is TGTGCCAGCAGCCCGGACAGGGGAGCCCTGAACACTGAAGCTTTCTTT. Its protein product is CASSPDRGALNTEAFF. The full variable domain, rest sourced from reference TRBV5-6 and TRBJ1-1, is DAGVTQSPTHLIKTRGQQVTLRCSPKSGHDTVSWYQQALGQGPQFIFQYYEEEERQRGNFPDRFSGHQFPNYSSELNVNALLLGDSALYLCASSPDRGALNTEAFFGQGTRLTVV.

DNA of the CDR3: TGTGCCACTGGCATTGTCTCTGGAAACACCATATATTTT. Its protein is CATGIVSGNTIYF. V gene TRBV19 combines with J gene TRBJ1-3, with unresolved D. The CDR3 is 13 amino acids. V was shortened by 10 bases and J by 0 bases, with 10 bases between the two germline ends. CDR1 LNHDA and CDR2 SQIVND come from the germline V gene (reference sequence).

This clone was observed a single time. V is TRBV29-1 and J is TRBJ2-4, with D tentatively TRBD1 or TRBD2 (6 bases each). Germline values: CDR1 SQVTM, CDR2 ANQGSEA. Between the trimmed V and J ends, which lost 6 bases and 3 bases, there was a span of 15 bases. The CDR3 is 14 amino acids. In nucleotides, the CDR3 is TGCAGCGTCAGGGGCCTGGGGGGCAAAAACATTCAGTACTTC. This codes for CSVRGLGGKNIQYF.